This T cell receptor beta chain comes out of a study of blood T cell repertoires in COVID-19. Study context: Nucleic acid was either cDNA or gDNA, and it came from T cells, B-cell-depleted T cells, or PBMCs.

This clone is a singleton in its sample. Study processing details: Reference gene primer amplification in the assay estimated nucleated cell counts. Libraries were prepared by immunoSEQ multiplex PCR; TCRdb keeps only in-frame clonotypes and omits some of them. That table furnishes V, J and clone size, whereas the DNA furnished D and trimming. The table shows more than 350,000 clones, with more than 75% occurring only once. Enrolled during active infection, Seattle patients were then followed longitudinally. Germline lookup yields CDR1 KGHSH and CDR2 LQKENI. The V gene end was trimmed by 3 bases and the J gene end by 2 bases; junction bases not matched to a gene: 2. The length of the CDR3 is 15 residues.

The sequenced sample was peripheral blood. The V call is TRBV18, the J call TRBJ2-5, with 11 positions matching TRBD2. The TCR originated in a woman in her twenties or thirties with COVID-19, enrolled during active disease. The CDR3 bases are TGTGCCAGCTCACCTATAGCGGGAGGGCAAGAGACCCAGTACTTC. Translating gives CASSPIAGGQETQYF.